Detailed here is one TCR beta chain. This entry belongs to a study of blood T cell repertoires in COVID-19. Background on the study: The study drew acute and convalescent COVID-19 samples from the United States, Italy and Spain. The analysed material was cDNA or gDNA that came from T cells, B-cell-depleted T cells, or PBMCs.

The CDR3 has 16 amino acids. V lost 4 bases, J lost 4 bases, and 17 bases lay in between. Per germline, CDR1 MNHEY and CDR2 SVGEGT. Original methodology: Amplification from reference gene primers served as the basis for estimated nucleated cell counts. Profiling relied on immunoSEQ multiplex PCR, and the TCRdb table lists in-frame clones only, not all of them. The D gene and trimming were derived from the DNA, and the V and J assignments and clone size from that table. This table has tens of thousands of clones, roughly 92% appearing once. The sample taken for sequencing was peripheral blood. The genes are TRBV6-2 or TRBV6-3 and TRBJ1-5, with a tentative D call TRBD1 (5 bases). This receptor was taken from a man aged 45-60 years with active COVID-19. The CDR3 protein is CASSWDLDITNQPQHF. CDR3 bases: TGTGCCAGCAGTTGGGACTTAGACATTACTAATCAGCCCCAGCATTTT.